These 32 T cell receptor beta chains came from one sample sequenced in a study of T cell responses to AZD1222 COVID-19 vaccine. Repertoires were generated with immunoSEQ multiplex PCR, while TCRdb's copy carries only in-frame clones and drops some. The repertoire has roughly 100,000 clones, approximately 86% of them found once; the top ten carry more than 2.5%. The sample consisted of peripheral blood, taken 28 days after the second dose of the MenACWY control vaccine. All receptors derive from an adult who received the MenACWY meningococcal vaccine as a control.

The rearrangement joins TRBV7-8 to TRBJ1-1, with a tentative D call TRBD1 (5 bases). Trimming cost V 6 bases and J 1 base, with 12 bases left between them. Per germline, CDR1 SGHVS and CDR2 FQNEAQ. This CDR3 has 14 amino acids. The CDR3 loop is CASRGGSKNTEAFF. CDR3 bases: TGTGCCAGCAGGGGGGGGAGCAAGAACACTGAAGCTTTCTTT.

This chain connects TRBV9 to TRBJ2-3; 7 positions match TRBD2. Germline lookup yields CDR1 SGDLS and CDR2 YYNGEE. This CDR3 has 15 amino acids. Trimming took 0 bases from V and 2 from J; bases not matched to a gene: 3. The CDR3, as DNA: TGTGCCAGCAGCGTAGGTGGGGGGGACACAGATACGCAGTATTTT. This codes for CASSVGGGDTDTQYF.

This chain uses TRBV18 with TRBJ2-2; TRBD2 is a possible D gene (6 bases). The CDR3 totals 16 residues. Germline CDR1 is KGHSH and CDR2 is LQKENI. V lost 0 bases, J lost 2 bases, and 10 bases lay in between. CDR3 bases: TGTGCCAGCTCACCACCGGAGGGGAGTAACACCGGGGAGCTGTTTTTT. Translation gives CASSPPEGSNTGELFF.

The chain carries TRBV11-3 and TRBJ2-5; TRBD1 is a possible D gene (8 bases). Between the trimmed V and J ends, which lost 5 bases and 5 bases, there was a span of 12 bases. The length of the CDR3 is 13 residues. Germline lookup yields CDR1 SGHNT and CDR2 YENEEA. CDR3: CASSKQGGETQYF. Here the CDR3 DNA reads TGTGCCAGCAGCAAACAGGGGGGGGAGACCCAGTACTTC.

The chain employs TRBV28 and TRBJ2-7; unclear D gene. Germline lookup yields CDR1 MDHEN and CDR2 SYDVKM. Trimming took off 5 bases at V and 1 base at J, with 15 bases between the two ends. This CDR3 has 15 residues. The CDR3 DNA reads TGTGCCAGCAGTCCCTCGACGGGCGGATCCTACGAGCAGTACTTC. Translating gives CASSPSTGGSYEQYF.

This clone came up a few times. The chain joins TRBV6-5 to TRBJ2-7; 8 bases align to TRBD2. CDR1 is MNHEY and CDR2 is SVGAGI in the germline V gene. Trimming removed 5 bases from V and 1 base from J; junction bases left unmatched: 7. This CDR3 has 15 residues. The CDR3: CASSPGTSFSYEQYF. CDR3 DNA: TGTGCCAGCAGTCCCGGGACTAGTTTTTCCTACGAGCAGTACTTC.

This clone has only a few counts. The chain carries TRBV28 and TRBJ2-7; D uncertain. CDR1 and CDR2 from the germline V gene are MDHEN and SYDVKM. V lost 5 bases to trimming and J lost 5 bases, with 7 bases between them. This CDR3 is built from 11 residues. The CDR3 region is CASSTYNEQYF. Written as DNA, the CDR3 is TGTGCCAGCAGTACGTACAACGAGCAGTACTTC.

V usage is TRBV6-5 and J usage is TRBJ2-4, with 8 positions matching TRBD2. The CDR3 has 14 amino acids. Germline assignment: CDR1 MNHEY and CDR2 SVGAGI. Losses at the gene ends were 7 bases for V and 3 bases for J; bases not matched to a gene: 5. The CDR3 is CASISGGNKNIQYF. For the CDR3, the DNA is TGTGCCAGCATCTCGGGGGGGAACAAAAACATTCAGTACTTC.

V usage is TRBV14 and J usage is TRBJ1-2; unclear D gene. Germline-derived CDR1 and CDR2 are SGHDN and FVKESK. The germline V and J ends were trimmed by 0 bases and 6 bases, with 8 bases remaining between them. The CDR3 totals 13 residues. In DNA form, the CDR3 reads TGTGCCAGCAGCCAAGATGCGGAGCATGGCTACACCTTC. Its protein product is CASSQDAEHGYTF.

The V and J genes are TRBV18 and TRBJ1-3, with a weak D call TRBD1 (5 bases). The germline V gene encodes CDR1 KGHSH and CDR2 LQKENI. This CDR3 has 16 residues. The V end lost 3 bases, the J end lost 4 bases, and 16 bases lay between the germline ends. CDR3 protein: CASSPDWQGAGNTIYF. DNA for the CDR3: TGTGCCAGCTCACCTGATTGGCAGGGTGCCGGAAACACCATATATTTT.

This chain joins TRBV28 and TRBJ1-1; 7 nucleotides line up with TRBD1. This CDR3 is 16 amino acids long. With V trimmed by 7 bases and J by 4 bases, 15 bases remained unmatched. Germline V gives CDR1 MDHEN, CDR2 SYDVKM. The CDR3 loop reads CASTQGGAGFVTEAFF. The CDR3 nucleotides read TGTGCCAGCACCCAGGGGGGGGCAGGATTTGTCACTGAAGCTTTCTTT.

This chain connects TRBV19 to TRBJ1-6; D gene uncertain. The CDR3 length is 12 residues. Looked up from germline, CDR1 is LNHDA and CDR2 is SQIVND (reference sequence). Trimming removed 5 bases at V and 9 bases at J, with 8 bases between. As DNA, the CDR3 is TGTGCCAGTAGTCCCAGCTCTTCACCCCTCCACTTT. Amino acids: CASSPSSSPLHF.

CDR3 region: CASSPAGSDNYEQYF. DNA of the CDR3: TGTGCCAGCTCACCCGCAGGGTCGGATAACTACGAGCAGTACTTC. This chain joins TRBV18 and TRBJ2-7, with D maybe TRBD1 (5 bases). This CDR3 has 15 amino acids. V was clipped by 3 bases and J by 3 bases, with 15 bases between them. Germline values: CDR1 KGHSH, CDR2 LQKENI.

V and J are TRBV7-2 and TRBJ2-7; D call uncertain. Germline V gene sequence: CDR1 SGHTA, CDR2 FQGNSA. The CDR3 covers 13 residues. The V gene lost 5 bases and the J gene lost 4 bases, with 12 bases spanning the gap. CDR3 sequence: CASSHPIRYEQYF. The DNA for the CDR3 is TGTGCCAGCAGCCACCCGATCCGGTACGAGCAGTACTTC.

This chain uses TRBV3-1 (or the pseudogene TRBV3-2) with TRBJ2-1; D could derive from TRBD1 or TRBD2 (6 bases each). CDR1 is LGHDT and CDR2 is YNNKEL in the germline V gene (reference sequence). The CDR3 is made up of 12 amino acids. The ends were cut back, 5 bases at V and 10 bases at J, with 12 bases in the middle. CDR3 sequence (DNA): TGTGCCAGCAGCGTCCGGGGGCGAGAGCAGTTCTTC. Residues: CASSVRGREQFF.

The chain joins TRBV4-3 to TRBJ2-7, with 9 bases matching TRBD1. The length of the CDR3 is 17 residues. V lost 4 bases, J lost 3 bases, and 13 bases stayed unmatched. Germline V gives CDR1 LGHNA, CDR2 YSLEER. As DNA, the CDR3 is TGCGCCAGCAGCCCCTCCCACTCACAGGGGGCCGACTACGAGCAGTACTTC. It specifies CASSPSHSQGADYEQYF.

This chain links TRBV5-1 with TRBJ1-5; D perhaps matches TRBD1 (6 bases). The V and J ends lost 2 bases and 2 bases respectively, with 11 bases between them. Germline loops: CDR1 SGHRS, CDR2 YFSETQ. This CDR3 spans 15 amino acids. The CDR3 loop reads CASSFTGMGNQPQHF. The CDR3 DNA sequence: TGCGCCAGCAGCTTTACAGGGATGGGCAATCAGCCCCAGCATTTT.

The chain uses TRBV7-8 and TRBJ1-6; D is uncertain. V was shortened by 5 bases and J by 0 bases, with 8 bases between the two germline ends. The CDR3 has 15 amino acids. Germline values: CDR1 SGHVS, CDR2 FQNEAQ. Written as DNA, the CDR3 is TGTGCCAGCAGCCCAGGACCCTCCTATAATTCACCCCTCCACTTT. Translated: CASSPGPSYNSPLHF.

The chain recombines TRBV7-2 with TRBJ2-7; D gene unclear. Germline V CDR1 and CDR2: SGHTA, FQGNSA. V lost 3 bases and J 3 bases, leaving 9 bases between the germline ends. The CDR3 has 13 residues. The CDR3 sequence is CASSFYGDYEQYF. CDR3 DNA: TGTGCCAGCAGCTTCTATGGGGACTACGAGCAGTACTTC.

The CDR3 region is CASRSGNTIYF. The CDR3 DNA sequence: TGTGCCAGCCGTTCTGGAAACACCATATATTTT. The chain employs TRBV7-9 and TRBJ1-3; unclear D gene. The CDR3 length is 11 residues. CDR1 and CDR2 (germline): SEHNR, FQNEAQ (reference sequence). The ends were cut back, 8 bases at V and 1 base at J, with 3 bases in the middle.

This chain uses TRBV7-3 with TRBJ2-2; 7 bases map to TRBD2. This CDR3 spans 17 amino acids. After removal of 5 bases from V and 0 bases from J, the junction contained 9 bases not matched to a gene. Germline values: CDR1 SGHTA, CDR2 FQGTGA. The CDR3 spells CASSHTKGLPNTGELFF. In DNA form, the CDR3 reads TGTGCCAGCAGCCATACCAAGGGACTACCGAACACCGGGGAGCTGTTTTTT.

This chain connects TRBV5-1 to TRBJ2-2; 8 bases are shared with TRBD2. The CDR3 length is 16 residues. CDR1 SGHRS and CDR2 YFSETQ come from the germline V gene. After removal of 4 bases from V and 2 bases from J, the junction contained 7 bases not matched to a gene. DNA of the CDR3: TGCGCCAGCAGCGACGGGACTAGTGTAAACACCGGGGAGCTGTTTTTT. Its protein is CASSDGTSVNTGELFF.

The chain employs TRBV1 and TRBJ2-2; whether TRBD2, the table's D call, matches the DNA was not checked. TRBV1 represents a pseudogene. The CDR3 is made up of 18 amino acids. The DNA for the CDR3 is TGCACCAGCAGCCAGGCTAGCGGGGGGGTCGCGAACACCGGGGAGCTGTTTTTT. Residues: CTSSQASGGVANTGELFF.

The V and J genes are TRBV4-1 and TRBJ2-2; D gene ambiguous. The V gene lost 1 base and the J gene lost 4 bases, with 10 bases spanning the gap. Per germline, CDR1 MGHRA and CDR2 YSYEKL. The CDR3 sequence is 15 residues long. In DNA form, the CDR3 reads TGCGCCAGCAGCCAAGGGCGGATAGCCACCGGGGAGCTGTTTTTT. It encodes CASSQGRIATGELFF.

The V gene is TRBV7-6, the J gene TRBJ2-1; 10 nucleotides match TRBD2. The CDR3 covers 17 residues. CDR1 SGHVS and CDR2 FNYEAQ come from the germline V gene. The V segment lost 5 bases and the J segment 7 bases; nucleotides outside the gene matches: 14. CDR3 sequence: CASSRRTSGQWGNEQFF. In DNA, the CDR3 is TGTGCCAGCAGCCGCAGGACTAGCGGACAATGGGGGAATGAGCAGTTCTTC.

This clone was counted once. The genes are TRBV4-1 and TRBJ2-7, with 8 bases identical to TRBD1. CDR1 and CDR2 from the germline V gene are MGHRA and YSYEKL. V lost 5 bases, J lost 2 bases, and 8 bases stayed unmatched. The CDR3 is 15 residues long. The CDR3 DNA reads TGCGCCAGCAGCACCCGGACAGGGCTACCCTACGAGCAGTACTTC. Its protein is CASSTRTGLPYEQYF.

This sequence joins TRBV7-2 and TRBJ1-1, with 8 bases identical to TRBD1. The CDR3 loop spans 16 amino acids. The V and J ends lost 7 bases and 0 bases, in that order; junction bases with no gene match: 10. Germline assignment: CDR1 SGHTA and CDR2 FQGNSA. The CDR3: CASTRQGRLMNTEAFF. In nucleotides, the CDR3 is TGTGCCAGCACTAGACAGGGGCGTCTCATGAACACTGAAGCTTTCTTT.

V is TRBV4-1 and J is TRBJ1-5, with D maybe TRBD1 (5 bases). Trimming stripped 2 bases from V and 6 bases from J, with 20 bases between. This CDR3 region has 17 residues. CDR1 is MGHRA, CDR2 YSYEKL, per germline. In DNA form, the CDR3 reads TGCGCCAGCAGCCAATATTTGGCGGGGAGGGGCGGTCAGCCCCAGCATTTT. The encoded protein is CASSQYLAGRGGQPQHF.

The V and J genes are TRBV9 and TRBJ2-5; D is perhaps TRBD1 or TRBD2 (5 bases each). Germline CDR1 is SGDLS and CDR2 is YYNGEE. CDR3 size: 15 residues. V lost 1 base, J lost 3 bases, and 13 bases lay in between. The CDR3 loop is CASSVSPGTEETQYF. DNA for the CDR3: TGTGCCAGCAGCGTAAGTCCCGGGACGGAAGAGACCCAGTACTTC.

The gene calls are TRBV12-3 or TRBV12-4 and TRBJ1-2; no reliable D call. Trimming took off 5 bases at V and 4 bases at J, with 11 bases between the two ends. CDR3 length equals 13 residues. The CDR3 spells CASSAGVSYGYTF. The CDR3, as DNA: TGTGCCAGCAGTGCCGGGGTTAGCTATGGCTACACCTTC.

The rearrangement joins TRBV12-3 or TRBV12-4 to TRBJ2-2; D not resolved. The length of the CDR3 is 13 residues. V was pared by 3 bases and J by 2 bases, with 4 bases between. CDR3 in amino acids: CASSLRNTGELFF. The CDR3 nucleotides read TGTGCCAGCAGTTTGAGAAACACCGGGGAGCTGTTTTTT.

CDR3 DNA: TGTGCCAGCAGTCAGGGAGGGCGACAAGAGACCCAGTACTTC. Encoded protein: CASSQGGRQETQYF. The J gene is TRBJ2-5, the V gene TRBV6-5, with TRBD2 matching 7 bases. CDR1 MNHEY and CDR2 SVGAGI come from the germline V gene. Trimming cost V 5 bases and J 2 bases; bases outside gene matches: 5. This CDR3 is built from 14 residues.